This TCR beta chain is drawn from a study of cytomegalovirus exposure and HLA in healthy donors. Study results and caveats: A link between a missense DCLRE1C variant and TCR beta V- and J-gene trimming emerged from a later analysis.

Points on this clone: Its antigen is currently unknown.

With V trimmed by 2 bases and J by 8 bases, 6 bases remained unmatched. This CDR3 is built from 17 residues. Germline loops: CDR1 LGHNA, CDR2 YSLEER. PCR was performed using 60 Vbeta and 13 Jbeta primers. This table comes from immunoSEQ multiplex PCR, and its TCRdb copy is limited to in-frame clones, with some not included. This table holds about 120,000 clones. This clonotype was obtained from a man between 18 and 29 years old in good health and CMV-seronegative. The sample comprised PBMCs. V usage is TRBV4-3 and J usage is TRBJ2-1; TRBD2 matches 16 bases. CDR3 loop: CASSQPPGLAGGYEQFF. The CDR3 region has the DNA TGCGCCAGCAGCCAACCACCGGGACTAGCGGGGGGGTATGAGCAGTTCTTC.